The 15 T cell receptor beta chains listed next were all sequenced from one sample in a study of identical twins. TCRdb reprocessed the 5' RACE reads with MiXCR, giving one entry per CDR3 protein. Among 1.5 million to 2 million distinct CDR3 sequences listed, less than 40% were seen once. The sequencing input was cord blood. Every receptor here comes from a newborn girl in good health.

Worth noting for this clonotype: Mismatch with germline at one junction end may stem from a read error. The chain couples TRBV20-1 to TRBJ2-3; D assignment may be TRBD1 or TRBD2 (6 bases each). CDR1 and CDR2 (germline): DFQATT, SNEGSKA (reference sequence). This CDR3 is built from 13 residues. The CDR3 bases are TGCAGTGCTAGTTCCGGGGGCACAGATACGCAGGATTTT. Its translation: CSASSGGTDTQDF.

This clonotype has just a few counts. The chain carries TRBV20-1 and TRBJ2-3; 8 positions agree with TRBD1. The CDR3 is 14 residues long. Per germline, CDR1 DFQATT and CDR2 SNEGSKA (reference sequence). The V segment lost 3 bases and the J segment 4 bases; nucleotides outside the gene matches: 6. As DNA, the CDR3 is TGCAGTGCTAGTCAGGGGGCGAGCCCAGATACGCAGTATTTT. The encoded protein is CSASQGASPDTQYF.

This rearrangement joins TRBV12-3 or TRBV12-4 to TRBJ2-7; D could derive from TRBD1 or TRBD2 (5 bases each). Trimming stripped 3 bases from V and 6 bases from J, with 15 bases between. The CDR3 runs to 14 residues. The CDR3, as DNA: TGTGCCAGCAGTTTGGCGGTCGGGACGTCCGAGCAGTACTTC. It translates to CASSLAVGTSEQYF.

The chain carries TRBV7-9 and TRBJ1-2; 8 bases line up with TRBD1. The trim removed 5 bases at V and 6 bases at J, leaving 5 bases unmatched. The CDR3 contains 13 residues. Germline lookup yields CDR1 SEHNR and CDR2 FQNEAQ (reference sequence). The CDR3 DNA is TGTGCCAGCAGCGCACAGGGGGTCGATGGCTACACCTTC. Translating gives CASSAQGVDGYTF.

This CDR3 is CSTRWSGGNQPQHF. CDR3 DNA: TGCAGCACCAGGTGGTCAGGGGGCAATCAGCCCCAGCATTTT. The chain couples TRBV20-1 to TRBJ1-5, with D possibly TRBD1 on 6 matching bases. Germline CDR1 reads DFQATT; CDR2 reads SNEGSKA (reference sequence). The CDR3 is made up of 14 amino acids.

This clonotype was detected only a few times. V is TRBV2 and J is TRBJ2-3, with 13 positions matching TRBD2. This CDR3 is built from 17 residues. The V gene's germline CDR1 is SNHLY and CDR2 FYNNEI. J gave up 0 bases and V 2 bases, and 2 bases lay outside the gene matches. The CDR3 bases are TGTGCCAGCAGTGAAACTAGCGGGGGGGTGAGCACAGATACGCAGTATTTT. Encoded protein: CASSETSGGVSTDTQYF.

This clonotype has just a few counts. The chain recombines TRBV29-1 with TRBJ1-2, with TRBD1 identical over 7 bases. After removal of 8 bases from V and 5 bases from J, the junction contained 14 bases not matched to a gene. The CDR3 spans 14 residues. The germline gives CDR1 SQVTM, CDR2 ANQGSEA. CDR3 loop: CSTPRGRELYGYTF. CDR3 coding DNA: TGCAGCACCCCAAGGGGGCGAGAACTATATGGCTACACCTTC.

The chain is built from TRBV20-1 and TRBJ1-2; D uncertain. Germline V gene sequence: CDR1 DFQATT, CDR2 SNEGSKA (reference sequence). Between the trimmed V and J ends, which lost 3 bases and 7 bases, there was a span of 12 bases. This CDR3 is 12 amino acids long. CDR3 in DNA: TGCAGTGCTAGGAGGATTCGTAGTGGCTACACCTTC. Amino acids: CSARRIRSGYTF.

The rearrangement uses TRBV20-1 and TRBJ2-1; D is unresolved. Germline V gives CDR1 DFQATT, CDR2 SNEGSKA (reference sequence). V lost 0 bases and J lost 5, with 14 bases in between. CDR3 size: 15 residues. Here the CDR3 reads CSARDPRPRDNEQFF. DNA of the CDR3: TGCAGTGCTAGAGATCCAAGACCGAGAGACAATGAGCAGTTCTTC.

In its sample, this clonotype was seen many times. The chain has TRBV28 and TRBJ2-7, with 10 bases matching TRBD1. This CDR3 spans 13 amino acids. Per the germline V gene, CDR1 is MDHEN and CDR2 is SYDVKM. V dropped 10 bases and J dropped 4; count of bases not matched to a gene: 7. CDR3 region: CATKGTGVYEQYF. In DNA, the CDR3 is TGTGCCACCAAAGGGACAGGGGTGTACGAGCAGTACTTC. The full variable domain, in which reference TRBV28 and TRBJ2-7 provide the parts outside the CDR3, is DVKVTQSSRYLVKRTGEKVFLECVQDMDHENMFWYRQDPGLGLRLIYFSYDVKMKEKGDIPEGYSVSREKKERFSLILESASTNQTSMYLCATKGTGVYEQYFGPGTRLTVT.

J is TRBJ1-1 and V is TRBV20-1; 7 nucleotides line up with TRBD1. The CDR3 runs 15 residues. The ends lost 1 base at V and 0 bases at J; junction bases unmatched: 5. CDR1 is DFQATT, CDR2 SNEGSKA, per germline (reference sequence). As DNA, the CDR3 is TGCAGTGCTAGAGTGACAGGGCGGGTGAACACTGAAGCTTTCTTT. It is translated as CSARVTGRVNTEAFF.

CDR3 region: CASSLDYRGKGYGYTF. Here the CDR3 DNA reads TGCGCCAGCAGCTTGGATTATCGGGGAAAGGGGTATGGCTACACCTTC. The chain carries TRBV5-1 and TRBJ1-2; perhaps TRBD1 as D (5 bases). The V end was cut by 0 bases, the J end by 5 bases, with 17 bases between. The CDR3 totals 16 residues. The germline V gene has CDR1 SGHRS and CDR2 YFSETQ.

The CDR3 spells CATSDSGTGHAAGYTF. The CDR3 DNA reads TGTGCCACCAGTGACTCAGGGACAGGGCATGCAGCTGGCTACACCTTC. The gene calls are TRBV24-1 and TRBJ1-2; 9 bases map to TRBD1. Germline V gives CDR1 KGHDR, CDR2 SFDVKD. The V and J ends lost 4 bases and 7 bases, in that order; junction bases with no gene match: 12. The CDR3 spans 16 residues.

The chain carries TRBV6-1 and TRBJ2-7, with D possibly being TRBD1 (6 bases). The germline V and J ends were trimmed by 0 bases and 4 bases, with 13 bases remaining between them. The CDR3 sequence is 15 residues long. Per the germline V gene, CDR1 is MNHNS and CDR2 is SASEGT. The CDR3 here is CASSEAPGQYYEQYF. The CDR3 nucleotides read TGTGCCAGCAGTGAAGCCCCCGGACAGTATTACGAGCAGTACTTC.

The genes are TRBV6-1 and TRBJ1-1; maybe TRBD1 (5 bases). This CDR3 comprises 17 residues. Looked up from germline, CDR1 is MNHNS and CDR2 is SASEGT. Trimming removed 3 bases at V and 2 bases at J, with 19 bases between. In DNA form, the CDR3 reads TGTGCCAGCAGTGACAGGGTTTATGTGTTGGGAAACACTGAAGCTTTCTTT. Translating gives CASSDRVYVLGNTEAFF.